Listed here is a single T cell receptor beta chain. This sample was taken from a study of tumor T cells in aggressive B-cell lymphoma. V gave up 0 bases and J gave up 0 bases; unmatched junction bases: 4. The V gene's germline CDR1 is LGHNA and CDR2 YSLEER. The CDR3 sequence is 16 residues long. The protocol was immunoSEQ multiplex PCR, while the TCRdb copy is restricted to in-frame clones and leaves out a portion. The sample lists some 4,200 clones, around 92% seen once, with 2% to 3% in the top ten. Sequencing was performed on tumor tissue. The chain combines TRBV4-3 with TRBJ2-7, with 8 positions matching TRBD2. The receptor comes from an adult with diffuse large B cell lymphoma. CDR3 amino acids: CASSQERGVTSYEQYF. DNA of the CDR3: TGCGCCAGCAGCCAAGAGCGGGGGGTGACCTCCTACGAGCAGTACTTC.